This T cell receptor (beta chain) was captured in a study of T cell responses to AZD1222 COVID-19 vaccine. Study-level information: Second doses were pooled across both intervals (about 4 or about 12 weeks).

Whole-study findings and limits: Donors were mostly white British, more females; clonal diversity possibly underestimated. Spike as a whole was targeted by vaccine-associated CD4 TCRs, dominant at 160-218 and 743-854.

This CDR3 is built from 16 residues. V lost 4 bases and J 0 bases, leaving 12 bases between the germline ends. Germline V gives CDR1 SNHLY, CDR2 FYNNEI. Only in-frame clones appear in the TCRdb table, and some are missing; sequencing was by immunoSEQ multiplex PCR. The sample has about 67,000 clones; around 80% are singletons. Notes on this clone: Its specificity is unknown.

The sequencing used peripheral blood, collected on day 0 of AZD1222 vaccination. This sequence joins TRBV2 and TRBJ2-2; D unclear. The sequence came from an adult in good health. CDR3 DNA sequence: TGTGCCAGCAGTGCCGTAGAGGACGCGAACACCGGGGAGCTGTTTTTT. Its protein product is CASSAVEDANTGELFF.